These 15 T cell receptor beta chains were sequenced from one sample in a study of read filtering for tumor transcriptome and immune sequencing. Molecular barcoded adaptors covering alpha/delta and beta/gamma chains were used on roughly 370 ng RNA. In TCRdb, the reads were re-called with MiXCR into one record per CDR3 protein. The sample records 30,000 to 50,000 distinct CDR3 sequences, about 12% being singletons. Sequenced material: a population of CD138-negative cells sorted from bone marrow. The receptors derive from a donor aged 40 or over with multiple myeloma.

This clonotype was seen only once. This may arise from a read error, as a much more abundant clone is one base away. The gene calls are TRBV28 and TRBJ2-1; possible D gene TRBD1, 6 bases. Looked up from germline, CDR1 is MDHEN and CDR2 is SYDVKM. This CDR3 has 15 residues. The CDR3 here is CASSSAGAIYSEQFF. CDR3 nucleotide sequence: TGTGCCAGCAGTTCTGCAGGGGCCATCTACAGTGAGCAGTTCTTC.

This clonotype occurred many times. The gene calls are TRBV5-1 and TRBJ2-1; D may be TRBD1 (6 bases). From germline, CDR1 is SGHRS and CDR2 YFSETQ. The CDR3 totals 15 residues. V gave up 2 bases and J gave up 7 bases, with 16 bases separating them. The CDR3 nucleotides are TGCGCCAGCAGCTTTGCAGGGGCTCAACTTAATGAGCAGTTCTTC. It specifies CASSFAGAQLNEQFF.

At least ten counts were recorded for this clonotype. The chain carries TRBV20-1 and TRBJ2-1; 7 nucleotides align to TRBD1. CDR1 is DFQATT and CDR2 is SNEGSKA in the germline V gene (reference sequence). V was pared by 4 bases and J by 4 bases, with 7 bases of the junction left unmatched. This CDR3 is 14 amino acids long. Here the CDR3 reads CSAKGDSSYNEQFF. Written as DNA, the CDR3 is TGCAGTGCTAAAGGGGACAGCAGTTACAATGAGCAGTTCTTC.

In its sample, this clonotype was seen a few times. CDR3 protein: CASSPRQGGVETQYF. The CDR3, as DNA: TGTGCCAGTAGCCCCCGACAGGGGGGGGTTGAGACCCAGTACTTC. J is TRBJ2-5 and V is TRBV19, with 9 bases matching TRBD1. Per the germline V gene, CDR1 is LNHDA and CDR2 is SQIVND (reference sequence). The V gene end was trimmed by 6 bases and the J gene end by 5 bases; junction bases not matched to a gene: 10. The CDR3 has 15 residues.

The sample holds many counts of this clonotype. The rearrangement links TRBV6-2 or TRBV6-3 to TRBJ1-4, with 8 bases fitting TRBD1. Germline V CDR1 and CDR2: MNHEY, SVGEGT. This CDR3 spans 15 amino acids. The J segment lost 7 bases and the V segment lost 6 bases, leaving 10 bases of the junction unmatched. CDR3 sequence: CASSPTDRGGEKLFF. CDR3 bases: TGTGCCAGCAGCCCCACCGACAGGGGCGGTGAAAAACTGTTTTTT.

This clonotype was picked up many times. The germline gene is not matched at one end of the junction; a read error may be the cause. The chain uses TRBV3-1 and TRBJ2-5; the match to TRBD2 covers 13 bases. The CDR3 length is 16 residues. Germline V gene data show CDR1 as LGHDT and CDR2 as YNNKEL (reference sequence). CDR3 sequence: CASSFRLAGGQKTQYF. As DNA, the CDR3 is TGTGCCAGCAGCTTTCGACTAGCGGGGGGCCAAAAGACCCAGTACTTC.

This clonotype was counted many times. This rearrangement joins TRBV27 to TRBJ2-5, with D maybe TRBD2 (6 bases). V was shortened by 6 bases and J by 5 bases, with 19 bases between the two germline ends. The germline CDR1 and CDR2 sequences are MNHEY and SMNVEV (reference sequence). The CDR3 sequence is 15 residues long. The CDR3 loop reads CASRISPRAGETQYF. As DNA, the CDR3 is TGTGCCAGCAGGATAAGCCCCCGCGCGGGGGAGACCCAGTACTTC.

V gene TRBV7-2 combines with J gene TRBJ2-3; 12 nucleotides agree with TRBD2. V lost 4 bases to trimming and J lost 5 bases; unmatched junction nucleotides: 7. CDR1 is SGHTA and CDR2 is FQGNSA in the germline V gene. The CDR3 has 16 amino acids. CDR3 bases: TGTGCCAGCAGCTCCAGACTAGCGGGGGTTGGAGATACGCAGTATTTT. Amino acid sequence: CASSSRLAGVGDTQYF.

This clonotype came up many times. The CDR3 region has the DNA TGCGCCAGCAGCATGGACGGTAGCTCTGGGGCCAACGTCCTGACTTTC. Its protein product is CASSMDGSSGANVLTF. J is TRBJ2-6 and V is TRBV5-1; no definite D call. CDR3 length: 16 amino acids. Germline V gene data show CDR1 as SGHRS and CDR2 as YFSETQ. Trimming shortened V by 4 bases and J by 0 bases, and 11 bases separated the two germline ends.

In this sample, this clonotype turned up a few times. The chain has TRBV29-1 and TRBJ2-7; D perhaps matches TRBD2 (6 bases). The germline V and J ends were trimmed by 8 bases and 1 base, with 12 bases remaining between them. The CDR3 has 12 amino acids. The V gene's germline CDR1 is SQVTM and CDR2 ANQGSEA. The CDR3 here is CSISGGSYEQYF. CDR3 coding DNA: TGCAGCATATCCGGGGGTTCCTACGAGCAGTACTTC.

This clonotype was seen many times. The chain recombines TRBV18 with TRBJ2-2, with D unclear. Germline V CDR1 and CDR2: KGHSH, LQKENI. The CDR3 length is 15 residues. V was trimmed by 0 bases and J by 4 bases, leaving 9 bases between them. CDR3 bases: TGTGCCAGCTCACCACCTTATTCCCGCACCGGGGAGCTGTTTTTT. Its translation: CASSPPYSRTGELFF. Full variable domain (rest looked up from reference TRBV18 and TRBJ2-2): NAGVMQNPRHLVRRRGQEARLRCSPMKGHSHVYWYRQLPEEGLKFMVYLQKENIIDESGMPKERFSAEFPKEGPSILRIQQVVRGDSAAYFCASSPPYSRTGELFFGEGSRLTVL.

The sample holds many counts of this clonotype. In DNA form, the CDR3 reads TGTGCCAGCAGCCGCCAAGAGACCCAGTACTTC. It specifies CASSRQETQYF. V gene TRBV7-2 combines with J gene TRBJ2-5; D gene ambiguous. Germline CDR1 SGHTA, CDR2 FQGNSA. Trimming pared 5 bases from V and 1 base from J, leaving 2 bases between. CDR3 length: 11 residues.

This clonotype came up many times. CDR3 in amino acids: CATSREGDSNQPQHF. DNA for the CDR3: TGTGCCACCAGCAGAGAAGGTGATAGCAATCAGCCCCAGCATTTT. The chain couples TRBV15 to TRBJ1-5; unclear D gene. V lost 0 bases to trimming and J lost 0 bases, with 6 bases between them. The germline CDR1 and CDR2 sequences are LNHNV and YYDKDF (reference sequence). CDR3 size: 15 residues.

This clonotype was seen at least ten times. The rearrangement uses TRBV29-1 and TRBJ1-1; no reliable D call. Germline V gives CDR1 SQVTM, CDR2 ANQGSEA. The CDR3 spans 14 residues. V lost 4 bases, J lost 1 base, and 13 bases lay in between. CDR3 region: CSVGEGSGNTEAFF. In DNA, the CDR3 is TGCAGCGTTGGGGAGGGATCGGGGAACACTGAAGCTTTCTTT.

This clonotype showed up many times. The rearrangement joins TRBV6-6 to TRBJ2-7, with D perhaps assigned TRBD1 or TRBD2 (6 bases each). The V gene's germline CDR1 is MNHNY and CDR2 SVGAGI (reference sequence). The CDR3 sequence is 13 residues long. With 5 bases removed from V and 3 bases from J, the gap between germline ends came to 11 bases. CDR3 region: CASSRGPVYEQYF. Here the CDR3 DNA reads TGTGCCAGCAGTCGGGGGCCGGTCTACGAGCAGTACTTC.